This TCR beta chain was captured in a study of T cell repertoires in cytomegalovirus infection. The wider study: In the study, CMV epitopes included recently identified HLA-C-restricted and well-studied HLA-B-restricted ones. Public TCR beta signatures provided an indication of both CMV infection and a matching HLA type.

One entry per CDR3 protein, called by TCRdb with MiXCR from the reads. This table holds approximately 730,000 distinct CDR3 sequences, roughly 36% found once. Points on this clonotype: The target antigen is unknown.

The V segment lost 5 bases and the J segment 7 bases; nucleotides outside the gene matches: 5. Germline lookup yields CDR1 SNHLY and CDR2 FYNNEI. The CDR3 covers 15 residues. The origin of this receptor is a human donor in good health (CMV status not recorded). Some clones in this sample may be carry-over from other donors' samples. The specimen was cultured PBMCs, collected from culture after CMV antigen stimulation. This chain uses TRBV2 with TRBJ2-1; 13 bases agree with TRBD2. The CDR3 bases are TGTGCCAGCAGTAAACAGACTAGCGGGGGGAATGAGCAGTTCTTC. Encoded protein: CASSKQTSGGNEQFF.